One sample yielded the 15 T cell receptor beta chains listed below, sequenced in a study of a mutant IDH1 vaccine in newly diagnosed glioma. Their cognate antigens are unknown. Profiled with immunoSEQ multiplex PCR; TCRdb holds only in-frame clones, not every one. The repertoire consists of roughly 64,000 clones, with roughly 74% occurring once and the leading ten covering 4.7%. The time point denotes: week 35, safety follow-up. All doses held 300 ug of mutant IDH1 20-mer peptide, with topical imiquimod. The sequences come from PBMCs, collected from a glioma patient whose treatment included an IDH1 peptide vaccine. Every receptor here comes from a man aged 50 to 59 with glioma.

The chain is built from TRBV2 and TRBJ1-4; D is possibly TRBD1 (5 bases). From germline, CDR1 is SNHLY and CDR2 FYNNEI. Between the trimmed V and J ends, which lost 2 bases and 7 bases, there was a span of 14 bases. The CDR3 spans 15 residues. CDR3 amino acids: CASSETTLGGEKLFF. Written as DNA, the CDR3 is TGTGCCAGCAGTGAAACGACCCTGGGGGGTGAAAAACTGTTTTTT.

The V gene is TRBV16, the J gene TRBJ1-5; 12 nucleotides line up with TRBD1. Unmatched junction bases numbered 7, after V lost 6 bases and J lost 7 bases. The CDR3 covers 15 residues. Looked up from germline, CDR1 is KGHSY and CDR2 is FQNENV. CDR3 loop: CASSEWGTGGQPQHF. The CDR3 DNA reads TGTGCCAGCAGTGAATGGGGGACAGGGGGCCAGCCCCAGCATTTT.

The CDR3 is CASSIASGQETQYF. Here the CDR3 DNA reads TGTGCCAGCAGCATAGCTAGCGGACAAGAGACCCAGTACTTC. The chain links TRBV9 to TRBJ2-5; 7 nucleotides line up with TRBD2. Per germline, CDR1 SGDLS and CDR2 YYNGEE. The junction had 5 bases not matched to a gene; V was cut back by 4 bases and J by 2 bases. This CDR3 region has 14 residues.

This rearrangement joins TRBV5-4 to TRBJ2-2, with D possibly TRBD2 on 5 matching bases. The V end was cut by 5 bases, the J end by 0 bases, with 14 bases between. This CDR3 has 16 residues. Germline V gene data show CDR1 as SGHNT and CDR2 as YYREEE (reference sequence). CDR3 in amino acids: CASRGDTGTNTGELFF. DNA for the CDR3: TGTGCCAGCAGGGGTGATACCGGGACGAACACCGGGGAGCTGTTTTTT.

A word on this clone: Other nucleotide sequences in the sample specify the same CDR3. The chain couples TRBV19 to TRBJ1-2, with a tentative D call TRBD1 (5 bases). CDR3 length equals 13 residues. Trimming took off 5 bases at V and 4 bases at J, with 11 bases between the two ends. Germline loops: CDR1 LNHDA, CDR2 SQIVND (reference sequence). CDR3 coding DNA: TGTGCCAGTAGTCCCCAGGGATTCTATGGCTACACCTTC. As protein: CASSPQGFYGYTF.

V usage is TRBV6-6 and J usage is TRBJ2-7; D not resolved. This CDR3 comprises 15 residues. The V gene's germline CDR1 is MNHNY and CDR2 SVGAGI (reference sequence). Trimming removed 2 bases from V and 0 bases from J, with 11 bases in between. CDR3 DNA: TGTGCCAGCAGTTACGGACCGAGAAGCTCCTACGAGCAGTACTTC. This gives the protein CASSYGPRSSYEQYF.

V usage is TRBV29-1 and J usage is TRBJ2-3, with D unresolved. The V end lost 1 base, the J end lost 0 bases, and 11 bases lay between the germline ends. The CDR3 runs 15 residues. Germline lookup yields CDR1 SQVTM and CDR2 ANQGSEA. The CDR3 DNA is TGCAGCGTTGAAGTTGGCGGAACTAGCACAGATACGCAGTATTTT. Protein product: CSVEVGGTSTDTQYF.

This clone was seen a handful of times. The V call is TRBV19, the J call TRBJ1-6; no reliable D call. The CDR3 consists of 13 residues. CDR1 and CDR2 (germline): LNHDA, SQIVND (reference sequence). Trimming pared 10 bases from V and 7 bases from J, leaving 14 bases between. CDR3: CATGSKGNSPLHF. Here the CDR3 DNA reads TGTGCCACGGGGAGTAAGGGAAATTCACCCCTCCACTTT.

CDR3 in amino acids: CSVGDRENQPQHF. Written as DNA, the CDR3 is TGCAGCGTTGGGGACAGGGAAAATCAGCCCCAGCATTTT. The chain carries TRBV29-1 and TRBJ1-5, with TRBD1 matching 9 bases. CDR1 and CDR2 (germline): SQVTM, ANQGSEA. This CDR3 has 13 residues. After removal of 4 bases from V and 4 bases from J, the junction contained 2 bases not matched to a gene.

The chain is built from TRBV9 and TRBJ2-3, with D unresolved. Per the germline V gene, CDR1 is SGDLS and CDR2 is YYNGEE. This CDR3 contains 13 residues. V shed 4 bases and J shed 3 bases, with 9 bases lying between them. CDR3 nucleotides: TGTGCCAGCAGCCCCGGCGTAACAGATACGCAGTATTTT. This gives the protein CASSPGVTDTQYF.

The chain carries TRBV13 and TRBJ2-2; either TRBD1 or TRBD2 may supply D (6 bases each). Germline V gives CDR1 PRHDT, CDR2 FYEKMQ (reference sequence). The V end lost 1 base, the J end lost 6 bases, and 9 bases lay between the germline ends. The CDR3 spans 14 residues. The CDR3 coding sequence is TGTGCCAGCAGCTTAGAGGGGGGATCCGGGGAGCTGTTTTTT. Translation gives CASSLEGGSGELFF. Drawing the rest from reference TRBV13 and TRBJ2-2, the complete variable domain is AAGVIQSPRHLIKEKRETATLKCYPIPRHDTVYWYQQGPGQDPQFLISFYEKMQSDKGSIPDRFSAQQFSDYHSELNMSSLELGDSALYFCASSLEGGSGELFFGEGSRLTVL.

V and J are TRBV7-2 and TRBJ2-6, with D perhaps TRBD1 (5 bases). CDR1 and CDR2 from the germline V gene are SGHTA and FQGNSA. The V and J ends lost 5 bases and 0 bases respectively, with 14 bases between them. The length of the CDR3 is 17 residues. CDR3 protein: CASSLAAGHSGANVLTF. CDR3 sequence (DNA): TGTGCCAGCAGCCTCGCGGCAGGACACTCTGGGGCCAACGTCCTGACTTTC.

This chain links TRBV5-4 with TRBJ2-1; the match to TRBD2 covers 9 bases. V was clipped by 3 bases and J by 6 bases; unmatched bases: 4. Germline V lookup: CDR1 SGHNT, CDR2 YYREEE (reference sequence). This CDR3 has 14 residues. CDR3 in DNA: TGTGCCAGCAGCTGGGGGCGGGGGGGCAATGAGCAGTTCTTC. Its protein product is CASSWGRGGNEQFF.

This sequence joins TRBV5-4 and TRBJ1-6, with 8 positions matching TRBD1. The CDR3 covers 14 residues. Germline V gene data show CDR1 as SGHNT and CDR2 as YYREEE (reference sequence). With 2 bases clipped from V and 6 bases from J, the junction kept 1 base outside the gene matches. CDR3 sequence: CASSFGQGNSPLHF. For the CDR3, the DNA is TGTGCCAGCAGCTTCGGACAGGGTAATTCACCCCTCCACTTT. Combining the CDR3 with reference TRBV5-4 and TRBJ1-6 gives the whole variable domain ETGVTQSPTHLIKTRGQQVTLRCSSQSGHNTVSWYQQALGQGPQFIFQYYREEENGRGNFPPRFSGLQFPNYSSELNVNALELDDSALYLCASSFGQGNSPLHFGNGTRLTVT.

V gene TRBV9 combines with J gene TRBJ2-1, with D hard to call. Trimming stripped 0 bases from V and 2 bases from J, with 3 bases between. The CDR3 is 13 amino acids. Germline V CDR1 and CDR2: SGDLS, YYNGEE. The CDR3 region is CASSVAPYNEQFF. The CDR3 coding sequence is TGTGCCAGCAGCGTAGCCCCCTACAATGAGCAGTTCTTC. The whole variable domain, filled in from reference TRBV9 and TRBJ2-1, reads DSGVTQTPKHLITATGQRVTLRCSPRSGDLSVYWYQQSLDQGLQFLIQYYNGEERAKGNILERFSAQQFPDLHSELNLSSLELGDSALYFCASSVAPYNEQFFGPGTRLTVL.